This is a list of T cell receptor beta chains from one sample in a study of blood T cell repertoires in COVID-19. The table came from immunoSEQ multiplex PCR; TCRdb's copy has only in-frame clones and leaves some out. This repertoire shows tens of thousands of clones, 90% found once; its top ten account for 1.5% to 2%. Sequenced sample: peripheral blood. The receptors were gathered from a man aged 55-75 years with acute or convalescent COVID-19. The CDR3 runs from the conserved cysteine through the conserved F or W. A D gene is named only where the DNA matches it firmly. Size tells how often a clone was seen (once, few, many) or the class of an expanded clone, and some rows leave it out.

>TRBV19|-|TRBD1|TRBJ1-5
CASSTGTGNQPQHF
TGTGCCAGTAGCACCGGGACAGGGAATCAGCCCCAGCATTTT
>TRBV6-5|-|-|TRBJ2-7
CASSPPTRGEQYF
TGTGCCAGCAGTCCCCCCACCCGGGGGGAGCAGTACTTC
>TRBV5-4|-|TRBD2|TRBJ2-1
CASSSLSGSRLGEQFF
TGTGCCAGCAGCTCTCTAAGCGGGAGCAGGTTGGGTGAGCAGTTCTTC
>TRBV5-1|-|-|TRBJ1-5
CASSLWGGSNQPQHF
TGCGCCAGCAGCTTGTGGGGGGGAAGCAATCAGCCCCAGCATTTT
>TRBV7-9|-|TRBD1|TRBJ1-1
CASSLGGQVAEAFF
TGTGCCAGCAGCTTAGGTGGACAGGTCGCTGAAGCTTTCTTT
>TRBV6-6|few|-|TRBJ1-1
CASSRREGASMNTEAFF
TGTGCCAGCAGTCGTCGCGAAGGAGCCTCTATGAACACTGAAGCTTTCTTT
>TRBV4-2|-|TRBD2|TRBJ2-7
CASSQDLSGSGEQYF
TGTGCCAGCAGCCAAGATCTTAGCGGGAGTGGCGAGCAGTACTTC
>TRBV7-9|-|-|TRBJ2-1
CASSEGLSYNEQFF
TGTGCCAGCAGCGAGGGACTCTCCTACAATGAGCAGTTCTTC
>TRBV7-8|few|TRBD2|TRBJ2-3
CASSLVRLAGPTDTQYF
TGTGCCAGCAGCTTAGTTCGACTAGCGGGACCCACAGATACGCAGTATTTT
>TRBV7-7|few|TRBD1|TRBJ2-5
CASSLERTGGETQYF
TGTGCTAGCAGCTTAGAGCGGACAGGGGGAGAGACCCAGTACTTC
>TRBV19|once|-|TRBJ1-4
CASSKITPAATNEKLFF
TGTGCCAGTAGTAAGATAACACCGGCGGCAACTAATGAAAAACTGTTTTTT
>TRBV19|-|-|TRBJ1-1
CASSMAGFRAGTEAFF
TGTGCCAGTAGTATGGCGGGATTCCGGGCGGGAACTGAAGCTTTCTTT
>TRBV6-5|-|-|TRBJ2-3
CASSRPGVGPDTQYF
TGTGCCAGCAGTCGTCCGGGAGTGGGTCCAGATACGCAGTATTTT
>TRBV9|-|TRBD2|TRBJ2-7
CASSVGSGKAYEQYF
TGTGCCAGCAGCGTGGGGAGCGGGAAAGCCTACGAGCAGTACTTC
>TRBV28|-|-|TRBJ1-2
CASSLLIGSNYGYTF
TGTGCCAGCAGTTTACTTATCGGTTCTAACTATGGCTACACCTTC
>TRBV7-6|-|-|TRBJ2-1
CASSRSGRSSYNEQFF
TGTGCCAGCAGCCGGAGCGGGCGAAGCTCCTACAATGAGCAGTTCTTC
>TRBV19|once|-|TRBJ2-7
CASSKETELTYEQYF
TGTGCCAGTAGTAAGGAGACAGAGTTAACCTACGAGCAGTACTTC
>TRBV9|-|-|TRBJ2-1
CASSARDNNEQFF
TGTGCCAGCAGCGCGAGAGACAACAATGAGCAGTTCTTC
>TRBV21-1|-|-|TRBJ2-3
CASSKAYGLGREVTDTQYF
TGTGCCAGCAGCAAAGCGTACGGGTTGGGGCGAGAGGTCACAGATACGCAGTATTTT
>TRBV28|-|-|TRBJ1-1
CASSLWQVNTEAFF
TGTGCCAGCAGTTTATGGCAGGTGAACACTGAAGCTTTCTTT
>TRBV5-1|-|-|TRBJ1-1
CASMPSGTMVTEAFF
TGCGCCAGCATGCCCTCCGGTACCATGGTCACTGAAGCTTTCTTT
>TRBV7-9|-|TRBD2|TRBJ2-3
CASSFIPGLGFTDTQYF
TGTGCCAGCAGCTTTATTCCGGGACTAGGGTTCACAGATACGCAGTATTTT
>TRBV27|-|-|TRBJ2-7
CASSLRQAYEQYF
TGTGCCAGCAGTTTACGGCAGGCCTACGAGCAGTACTTC
>TRBV5-4|-|-|TRBJ1-2
CASSPTLDRNYGYTF
TGTGCCAGCAGCCCAACCTTAGATCGGAACTATGGCTACACCTTC
>TRBV7-3|-|TRBD2|TRBJ2-1
CASSLTSGRANEQFF
TGTGCCAGCAGCTTAACTAGCGGGAGGGCAAACGAGCAGTTCTTC
>TRBV27|once|-|TRBJ1-1
CASSLSAGSVAFF
TGTGCCAGCAGTTTAAGCGCAGGGTCGGTAGCTTTCTTT
>TRBV9|-|-|TRBJ2-7
CASSLGQWGQTYEQYF
TGTGCCAGCAGCTTAGGCCAATGGGGCCAGACCTACGAGCAGTACTTC
>TRBV19|-|-|TRBJ2-7
CASSTGSRTYEQYF
TGTGCCAGTTCAACAGGCTCCCGTACCTACGAGCAGTACTTC
>TRBV28|-|-|TRBJ2-3
CAASYGMADTQYF
TGTGCCGCCTCGTACGGGATGGCAGATACGCAGTATTTT
>TRBV25-1|once|TRBD1|TRBJ1-6
CASTPGQGAGNSPLHF
TGTGCCAGCACACCGGGACAGGGGGCGGGTAATTCACCCCTCCACTTT
>TRBV7-2|-|-|TRBJ2-5
CASSLSPGSGTQYF
TGTGCCAGCAGCTTATCACCAGGCTCAGGGACCCAGTACTTC
>TRBV5-1|-|TRBD1|TRBJ2-7
CASSPDRAQYDEQYF
TGCGCCAGCAGCCCGGACAGGGCTCAGTACGACGAGCAGTACTTC
>TRBV19|-|TRBD1|TRBJ2-2
CAIGTGTGGYTGELFF
TGTGCCATTGGAACTGGGACAGGGGGGTACACCGGGGAGCTGTTTTTT
>TRBV4-2|-|-|TRBJ2-4
CASSQVQGQVNLAKNIQYF
TGTGCCAGCAGCCAAGTACAGGGCCAAGTAAACTTAGCCAAAAACATTCAGTACTTC
>TRBV9|-|-|TRBJ1-1
CASSSLTGMNTEAFF
TGTGCCAGCAGCTCGCTGACAGGCATGAACACTGAAGCTTTCTTT
>TRBV19|-|-|TRBJ1-5
CASSGTKGEGNQPQHF
TGTGCCAGTAGTGGTACGAAGGGGGAAGGCAATCAGCCCCAGCATTTT
>TRBV9|-|-|TRBJ2-1
CASSPRGRYNEQFF
TGTGCCAGCAGCCCCAGGGGTCGCTACAATGAGCAGTTCTTC
>TRBV19|-|TRBD1|TRBJ2-5
CASSIGTDRGETQYF
TGTGCCAGTAGTATTGGAACGGACAGGGGAGAGACCCAGTACTTC
>TRBV10-3|-|-|TRBJ2-1
CAISEGTYNEQFF
TGTGCCATCAGTGAGGGGACTTACAATGAGCAGTTCTTC
>TRBV7-7|-|TRBD1|TRBJ2-5
CASSVSTGPQETQYF
TGTGCTAGCAGCGTTTCGACAGGGCCCCAAGAGACCCAGTACTTC
>TRBV2|-|-|TRBJ1-5
CASSGQSYSNQPQHF
TGTGCCAGCAGCGGACAGTCCTATAGCAATCAGCCCCAGCATTTT